This T cell receptor beta chain was sequenced during a study of cytomegalovirus exposure and HLA in healthy donors. PCR used 60 Vbeta primers and 13 Jbeta primers. Some clones are missing from TCRdb's copy, which holds only in-frame ones; the method was immunoSEQ multiplex PCR. Of about 130,000 clones listed, 76% were seen once; the top ten hold 2.5% to 4%. Germline V CDR1 and CDR2: SEHNR, FQNEAQ (reference sequence). The V gene end was trimmed by 5 bases and the J gene end by 2 bases; junction bases not matched to a gene: 5. CDR3 length equals 14 residues. The source is a middle-aged man in good health and CMV-seronegative. The sample was PBMCs. The rearrangement uses TRBV7-9 and TRBJ2-5, with 7 bases that match TRBD1. The CDR3, as DNA: TGTGCCAGCAGCGAACCGGGACAGCAAGAGACCCAGTACTTC. Amino acid sequence: CASSEPGQQETQYF.